This TCR beta chain originates from a study of cytomegalovirus exposure and HLA in healthy donors. The CDR3 sequence is 13 residues long. Trimming cost V 6 bases and J 6 bases, with 11 bases left between them. Germline V gives CDR1 SGHVS, CDR2 FQNEAQ. With 60 Vbeta and 13 Jbeta primers, the PCR was carried out. Clones were sequenced by immunoSEQ multiplex PCR, and TCRdb holds only the in-frame ones, with some missing. The table has around 130,000 clones, about 79% seen once. The V call is TRBV7-8, the J call TRBJ2-2; D unclear. The sequence came from a woman under 30 in good health and CMV-seropositive. The specimen sequenced was PBMCs. The CDR3 region is CASRTSTAGELFF. The CDR3 region has the DNA TGTGCCAGCAGAACCTCCACGGCCGGGGAGCTGTTTTTT. Using reference TRBV7-8 and TRBJ2-2 for the parts outside the CDR3, the full variable domain is GAGVSQSPRYKVAKRGQDVALRCDPISGHVSLFWYQQALGQGPEFLTYFQNEAQLDKSGLPSDRFFAERPEGSVSTLKIQRTQQEDSAVYLCASRTSTAGELFFGEGSRLTVL.